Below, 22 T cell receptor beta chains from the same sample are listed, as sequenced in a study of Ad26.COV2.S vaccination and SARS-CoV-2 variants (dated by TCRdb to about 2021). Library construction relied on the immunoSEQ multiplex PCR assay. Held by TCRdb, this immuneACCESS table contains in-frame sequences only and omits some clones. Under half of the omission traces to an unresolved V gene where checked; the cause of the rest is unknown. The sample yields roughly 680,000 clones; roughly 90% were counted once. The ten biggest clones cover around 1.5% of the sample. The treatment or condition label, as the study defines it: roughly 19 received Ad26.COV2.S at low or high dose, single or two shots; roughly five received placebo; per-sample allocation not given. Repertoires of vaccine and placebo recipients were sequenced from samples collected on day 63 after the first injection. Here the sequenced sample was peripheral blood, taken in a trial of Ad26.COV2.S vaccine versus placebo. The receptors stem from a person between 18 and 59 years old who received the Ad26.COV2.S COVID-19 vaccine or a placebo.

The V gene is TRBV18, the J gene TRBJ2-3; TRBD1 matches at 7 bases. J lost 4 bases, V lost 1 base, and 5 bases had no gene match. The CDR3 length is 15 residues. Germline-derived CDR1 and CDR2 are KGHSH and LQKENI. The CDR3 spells CASSPLGQDPDTQYF. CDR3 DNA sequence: TGTGCCAGCTCACCACTCGGACAGGACCCAGATACGCAGTATTTT. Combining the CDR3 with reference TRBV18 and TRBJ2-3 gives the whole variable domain NAGVMQNPRHLVRRRGQEARLRCSPMKGHSHVYWYRQLPEEGLKFMVYLQKENIIDESGMPKERFSAEFPKEGPSILRIQQVVRGDSAAYFCASSPLGQDPDTQYFGPGTRLTVL.

The CDR3 nucleotides are TGTGCCAGCAGGATTCCCGGGACAGGGAGAACCGGGGAGCTGTTTTTT. Protein: CASRIPGTGRTGELFF. J is TRBJ2-2 and V is TRBV11-2; 9 bases match TRBD1. From germline, CDR1 is SGHAT and CDR2 FQNNGV. This CDR3 is built from 16 residues. Trimming removed 6 bases from V and 5 bases from J; junction bases left unmatched: 10.

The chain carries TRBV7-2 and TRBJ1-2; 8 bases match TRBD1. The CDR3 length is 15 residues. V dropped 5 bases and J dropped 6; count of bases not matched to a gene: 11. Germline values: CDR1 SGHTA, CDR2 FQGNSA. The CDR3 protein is CASSHYLQGANGYTF. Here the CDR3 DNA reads TGTGCCAGCAGCCATTACCTCCAGGGGGCCAATGGCTACACCTTC. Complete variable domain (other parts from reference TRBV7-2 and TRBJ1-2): GAGVSQSPSNKVTEKGKDVELRCDPISGHTALYWYRQSLGQGLEFLIYFQGNSAPDKSGLPSDRFSAERTGGSVSTLTIQRTQQEDSAVYLCASSHYLQGANGYTFGSGTRLTVV.

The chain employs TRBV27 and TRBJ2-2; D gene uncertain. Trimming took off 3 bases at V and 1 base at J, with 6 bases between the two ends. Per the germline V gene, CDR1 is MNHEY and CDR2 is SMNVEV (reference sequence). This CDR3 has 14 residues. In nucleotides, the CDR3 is TGTGCCAGCAGTTTTTTAGGGAACACCGGGGAGCTGTTTTTT. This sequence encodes CASSFLGNTGELFF.

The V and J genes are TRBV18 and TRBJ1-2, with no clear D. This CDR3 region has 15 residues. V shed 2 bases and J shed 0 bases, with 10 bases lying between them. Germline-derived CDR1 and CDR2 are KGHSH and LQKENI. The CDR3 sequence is CASSPAAGANYGYTF. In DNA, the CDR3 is TGTGCCAGCTCACCAGCGGCAGGAGCTAACTATGGCTACACCTTC. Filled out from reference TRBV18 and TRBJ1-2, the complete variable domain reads NAGVMQNPRHLVRRRGQEARLRCSPMKGHSHVYWYRQLPEEGLKFMVYLQKENIIDESGMPKERFSAEFPKEGPSILRIQQVVRGDSAAYFCASSPAAGANYGYTFGSGTRLTVV.

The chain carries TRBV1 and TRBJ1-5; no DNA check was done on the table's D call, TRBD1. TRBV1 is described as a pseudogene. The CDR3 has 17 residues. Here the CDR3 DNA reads TGCACCAGCAGCCAAGAATGGCAGGTGAGTAGCAATCAGCCCCAGCATTTT. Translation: CTSSQEWQVSSNQPQHF.

CDR3 in amino acids: CASSEVQGAHQPQHF. As DNA, the CDR3 is TGTGCCAGCAGTGAAGTTCAGGGGGCTCATCAGCCCCAGCATTTT. The chain carries TRBV2 and TRBJ1-5, with 8 bases matching TRBD1. The CDR3 has 15 amino acids. The V gene's germline CDR1 is SNHLY and CDR2 FYNNEI. V was clipped by 1 base and J by 5 bases; unmatched bases: 4.

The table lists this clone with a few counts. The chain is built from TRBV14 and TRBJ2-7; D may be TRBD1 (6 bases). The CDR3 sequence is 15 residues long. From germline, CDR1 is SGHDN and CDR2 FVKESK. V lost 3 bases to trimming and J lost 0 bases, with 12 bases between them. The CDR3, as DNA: TGTGCCAGCAGCCACAGGGGCGCCTTCTCCTACGAGCAGTACTTC. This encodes CASSHRGAFSYEQYF.

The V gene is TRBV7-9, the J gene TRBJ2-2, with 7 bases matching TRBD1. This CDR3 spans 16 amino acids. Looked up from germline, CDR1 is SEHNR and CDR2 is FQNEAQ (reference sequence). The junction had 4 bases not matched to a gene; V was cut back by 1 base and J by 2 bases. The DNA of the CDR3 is TGTGCCAGCAGCTTAGAAAGGACAGGTAACACCGGGGAGCTGTTTTTT. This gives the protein CASSLERTGNTGELFF.

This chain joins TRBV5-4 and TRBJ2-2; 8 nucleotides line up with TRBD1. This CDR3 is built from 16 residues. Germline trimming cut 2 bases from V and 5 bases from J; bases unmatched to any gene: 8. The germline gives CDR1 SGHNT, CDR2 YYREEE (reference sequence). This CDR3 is CASSFPTGGTTGELFF. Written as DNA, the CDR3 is TGTGCCAGCAGCTTTCCCACAGGGGGAACGACCGGGGAGCTGTTTTTT.

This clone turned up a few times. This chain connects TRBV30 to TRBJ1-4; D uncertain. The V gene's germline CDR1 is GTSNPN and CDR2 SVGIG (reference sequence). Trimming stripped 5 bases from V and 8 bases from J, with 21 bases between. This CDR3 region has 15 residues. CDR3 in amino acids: CAWGLSGGRFEKLFF. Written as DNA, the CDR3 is TGTGCCTGGGGCCTCTCGGGCGGAAGGTTCGAAAAACTGTTTTTT.

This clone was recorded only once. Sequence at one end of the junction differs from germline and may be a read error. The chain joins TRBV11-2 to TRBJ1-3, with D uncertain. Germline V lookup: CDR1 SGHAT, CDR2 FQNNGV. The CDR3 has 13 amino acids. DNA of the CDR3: TGTGCCAGCACCTTATTTGGAGGAAACACCATATATTTT. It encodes CASTLFGGNTIYF.

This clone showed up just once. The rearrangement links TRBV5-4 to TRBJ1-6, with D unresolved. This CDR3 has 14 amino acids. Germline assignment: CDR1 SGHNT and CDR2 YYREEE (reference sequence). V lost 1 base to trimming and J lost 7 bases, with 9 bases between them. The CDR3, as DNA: TGTGCCAGCAGCTTGCGACCGGGGAATTCACCCCTCCACTTT. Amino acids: CASSLRPGNSPLHF. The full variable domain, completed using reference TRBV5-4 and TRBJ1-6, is ETGVTQSPTHLIKTRGQQVTLRCSSQSGHNTVSWYQQALGQGPQFIFQYYREEENGRGNFPPRFSGLQFPNYSSELNVNALELDDSALYLCASSLRPGNSPLHFGNGTRLTVT.

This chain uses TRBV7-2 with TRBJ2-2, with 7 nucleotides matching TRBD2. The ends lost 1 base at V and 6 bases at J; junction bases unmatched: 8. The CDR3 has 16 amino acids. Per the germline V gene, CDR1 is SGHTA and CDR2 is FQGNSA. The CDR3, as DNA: TGTGCCAGCAGCTTAGGTTGGACTAGAGTTCCCGGGGAGCTGTTTTTT. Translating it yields CASSLGWTRVPGELFF.

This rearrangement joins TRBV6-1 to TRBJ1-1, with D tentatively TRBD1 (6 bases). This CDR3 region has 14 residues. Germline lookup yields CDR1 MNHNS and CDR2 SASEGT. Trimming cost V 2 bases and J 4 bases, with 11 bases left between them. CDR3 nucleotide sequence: TGTGCCAGCAGTGAAAGCTGGGGGGCCACTGAAGCTTTCTTT. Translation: CASSESWGATEAFF.

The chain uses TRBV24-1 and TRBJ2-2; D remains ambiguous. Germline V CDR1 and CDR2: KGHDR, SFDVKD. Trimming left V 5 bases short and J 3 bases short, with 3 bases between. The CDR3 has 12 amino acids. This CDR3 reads CATSGYTGELFF. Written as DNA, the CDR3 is TGTGCCACCAGTGGGTACACCGGGGAGCTGTTTTTT.

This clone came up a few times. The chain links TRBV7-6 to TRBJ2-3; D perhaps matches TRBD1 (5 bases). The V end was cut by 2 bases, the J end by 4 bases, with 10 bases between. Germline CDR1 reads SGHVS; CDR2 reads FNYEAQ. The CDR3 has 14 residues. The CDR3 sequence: CASSLRGVADTQYF. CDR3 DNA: TGTGCCAGCAGCTTAAGGGGCGTGGCAGATACGCAGTATTTT.

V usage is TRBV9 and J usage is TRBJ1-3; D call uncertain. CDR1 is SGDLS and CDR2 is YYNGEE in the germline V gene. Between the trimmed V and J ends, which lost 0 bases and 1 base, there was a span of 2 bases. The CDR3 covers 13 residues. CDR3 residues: CASSVASGNTIYF. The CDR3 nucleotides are TGTGCCAGCAGCGTAGCATCTGGAAACACCATATATTTT.

The CDR3 region is CASRLRGYEQYF. The CDR3 region has the DNA TGTGCCAGCAGACTCAGGGGGTACGAGCAGTACTTC. This chain connects TRBV12-3 or TRBV12-4 to TRBJ2-7, with 7 bases that match TRBD1. V was clipped by 6 bases and J by 4 bases; unmatched bases: 3. The CDR3 extends over 12 amino acids.

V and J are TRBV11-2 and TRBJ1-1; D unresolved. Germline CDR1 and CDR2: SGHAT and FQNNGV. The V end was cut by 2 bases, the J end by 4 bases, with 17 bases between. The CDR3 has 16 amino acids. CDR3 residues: CASSLTIRAEFTEAFF. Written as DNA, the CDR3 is TGTGCCAGCAGCTTAACGATTCGGGCAGAATTCACTGAAGCTTTCTTT.

CDR3 sequence: CSVGTGTSGRVPQETQYF. CDR3 coding DNA: TGCAGCGTTGGGACCGGGACTAGCGGGAGGGTCCCCCAAGAGACCCAGTACTTC. The chain combines TRBV29-1 with TRBJ2-5; 16 nucleotides align to TRBD2. CDR1 SQVTM and CDR2 ANQGSEA come from the germline V gene. The CDR3 extends over 18 amino acids. J gave up 1 base and V 4 bases, and 9 bases lay outside the gene matches.

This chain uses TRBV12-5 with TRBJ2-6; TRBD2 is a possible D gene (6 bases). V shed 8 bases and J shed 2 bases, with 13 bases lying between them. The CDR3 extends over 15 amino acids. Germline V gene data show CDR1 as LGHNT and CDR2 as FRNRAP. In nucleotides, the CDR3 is TGTGCTAGTACGGACCCGGGAGCTGGGGCCAACGTCCTGACTTTC. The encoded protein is CASTDPGAGANVLTF.